Presented here are 17 T cell receptor beta chains from one specimen sequenced in a study of T-cell memory formation after mild COVID-19. Via MiXCR, TCRdb re-called the 5' RACE reads, giving one row per CDR3 protein. Among around 510,000 distinct CDR3 sequences listed, about a fifth were seen once. The source material was PBMCs or a T cell subset sorted from them (not recorded which). The receptors stem from an adult woman who had mild COVID-19 (a few samples of this study predate the infection). Cell type and time point are not known.

This clonotype was recorded a few times. The chain is built from TRBV6-6 and TRBJ2-1, with TRBD2 matching over 8 bases. CDR1 MNHNY and CDR2 SVGAGI come from the germline V gene (reference sequence). This CDR3 is 20 amino acids long. The junction had 20 bases not matched to a gene; V was cut back by 0 bases and J by 7 bases. For the CDR3, the DNA is TGTGCCAGCAGTTACTCGAACCCTTATACAACGGGAGGGCCGGGTAATGAGCAGTTCTTC. Translated, it gives CASSYSNPYTTGGPGNEQFF.

This clonotype was found a few times. V and J are TRBV7-2 and TRBJ2-3; D unresolved. Germline CDR1 and CDR2: SGHTA and FQGNSA. CDR3 length equals 11 residues. Trimming pared 2 bases from V and 7 bases from J, leaving 4 bases between. The CDR3 spells CASSLPYTQYF. The CDR3 nucleotides are TGTGCCAGCAGCTTACCCTATACGCAGTATTTT.

The chain carries TRBV5-1 and TRBJ1-2; D is possibly TRBD1 (6 bases). Trimming cost V 4 bases and J 2 bases, with 15 bases left between them. The CDR3 runs to 15 residues. Germline loops: CDR1 SGHRS, CDR2 YFSETQ. The chain's CDR3 is CASSPGHTTNYGYTF. CDR3 DNA sequence: TGCGCCAGCAGCCCGGGACACACCACCAACTATGGCTACACCTTC.

The chain combines TRBV20-1 with TRBJ1-6; D is unclear. Trimming took 3 bases from V and 11 from J, leaving 17 bases between them. This CDR3 has 14 amino acids. Germline V gives CDR1 DFQATT, CDR2 SNEGSKA (reference sequence). The CDR3 sequence: CSARVTEGSAPLHF. CDR3 coding DNA: TGCAGTGCTAGGGTGACGGAGGGAAGTGCACCCCTCCACTTT.

The chain uses TRBV3-1 and TRBJ1-2, with D maybe TRBD1 (5 bases). The CDR3 runs 13 residues. The V and J ends lost 1 base and 6 bases respectively, with 9 bases between them. From germline, CDR1 is LGHDT and CDR2 YNNKEL (reference sequence). CDR3 amino acids: CASSQAGNDGYTF. CDR3 coding DNA: TGTGCCAGCAGCCAAGCAGGGAATGATGGCTACACCTTC.

V is TRBV6-5 and J is TRBJ2-5; maybe TRBD2 (6 bases). Trimming took 4 bases from V and 2 from J, leaving 14 bases between them. Germline-derived CDR1 and CDR2 are MNHEY and SVGAGI. CDR3 size: 15 residues. Here the CDR3 DNA reads TGTGCCAGCAGTTTTAGCGGCGGGGTACAAGAGACCCAGTACTTC. Translating gives CASSFSGGVQETQYF.

This clonotype showed up just a few times. The rearrangement links TRBV4-3 to TRBJ2-7, with 7 bases identical to TRBD1. Trimming took 2 bases from V and 6 from J; bases not matched to a gene: 7. The germline V gene has CDR1 LGHNA and CDR2 YSLEER. This CDR3 has 14 residues. CDR3 DNA: TGCGCCAGCAGCCAAACTGAGGGGGCAGGCGAGCAGTACTTC. Its translation: CASSQTEGAGEQYF.

This clonotype was observed a few times. The V and J genes are TRBV5-1 and TRBJ2-3; D is perhaps TRBD2 (5 bases). Trimming left V 4 bases short and J 4 bases short, with 10 bases between. In germline, CDR1 is SGHRS, CDR2 YFSETQ. CDR3 length equals 13 residues. This CDR3 reads CASSPASPDTQYF. CDR3 DNA sequence: TGCGCCAGCAGCCCGGCTAGCCCAGATACGCAGTATTTT.

J is TRBJ2-5 and V is TRBV30; D may correspond to TRBD1 or TRBD2 (6 bases each). The V end lost 2 bases, the J end lost 3 bases, and 10 bases lay between the germline ends. The CDR3 has 13 residues. Germline lookup yields CDR1 GTSNPN and CDR2 SVGIG (reference sequence). This CDR3 is CAWSRGPEETQYF. The CDR3, as DNA: TGTGCCTGGAGTCGGGGGCCGGAAGAGACCCAGTACTTC.

The chain couples TRBV10-3 to TRBJ2-3; no clear D gene. The CDR3 has 12 amino acids. CDR1 is ENHRY and CDR2 is SYGVKD in the germline V gene. Trimming took 6 bases from V and 5 from J, leaving 9 bases between them. The CDR3 DNA reads as TGTGCCATCAGGGGGTTGGAAGATACGCAGTATTTT. Its translation is CAIRGLEDTQYF.

Ten or more counts support this clonotype. The gene calls are TRBV7-8 and TRBJ2-7, with TRBD1 matching 8 bases. J was trimmed by 2 bases and V by 6 bases; bases with no gene match: 0. Germline CDR1 SGHVS, CDR2 FQNEAQ. This CDR3 comprises 12 residues. The DNA for the CDR3 is TGTGCCAGCAGACAGGGGGCCTACGAGCAGTACTTC. This gives the protein CASRQGAYEQYF.

The chain uses TRBV10-1 and TRBJ2-7, with 9 bases aligning to TRBD2. The CDR3 has 15 amino acids. V lost 3 bases and J lost 2; bases outside the gene matches: 5. The germline gives CDR1 WNHNN, CDR2 SYGVQD (reference sequence). Here the CDR3 reads CASSDSSGDPYEQYF. The CDR3 DNA reads as TGCGCCAGCAGTGACTCTAGCGGGGACCCCTACGAGCAGTACTTC.

The chain employs TRBV11-2 and TRBJ1-3; D gene uncertain. Trimming took 3 bases from V and 1 from J, leaving 7 bases between them. Germline V gives CDR1 SGHAT, CDR2 FQNNGV. There are 14 residues in the CDR3. The CDR3 nucleotides read TGTGCCAGCAGCTTCGAACCGTCTGGAAACACCATATATTTT. As protein: CASSFEPSGNTIYF.

The chain uses TRBV4-2 and TRBJ2-5; 10 bases match TRBD2. J gave up 5 bases and V 1 base, and 7 bases lay outside the gene matches. The CDR3 sequence is 16 residues long. CDR1 is LGHNA and CDR2 is YNFKEQ in the germline V gene. CDR3 sequence (DNA): TGTGCCAGCAGCCAAGGGCCAGCGGGGGGGTGGGAGACCCAGTACTTC. Translating it yields CASSQGPAGGWETQYF.

This clonotype turned up a few times. This chain joins TRBV12-3 or TRBV12-4 and TRBJ1-4; possibly TRBD1 for D (5 bases). The V and J ends lost 4 bases and 3 bases respectively, with 12 bases between them. The CDR3 loop spans 15 amino acids. CDR3 DNA: TGTGCCAGCAGTTCTCAGGGAAAGTCTAATGAAAAACTGTTTTTT. Its translation: CASSSQGKSNEKLFF.

This clonotype was seen a handful of times. The V gene is TRBV19, the J gene TRBJ2-6; D unresolved. CDR3 size: 14 residues. The ends were cut back, 4 bases at V and 0 bases at J, with 4 bases in the middle. Germline CDR1 reads LNHDA; CDR2 reads SQIVND (reference sequence). The CDR3 region has the DNA TGTGCCAGTAGTAGGTACTCTGGGGCCAACGTCCTGACTTTC. Translating gives CASSRYSGANVLTF.

This chain uses TRBV20-1 with TRBJ1-2; unclear D gene. Germline V gene sequence: CDR1 DFQATT, CDR2 SNEGSKA (reference sequence). The CDR3 covers 14 residues. V was clipped by 4 bases and J by 5 bases, with 17 bases between them. The CDR3 loop reads CSATGNLLGYGYTF. CDR3 in DNA: TGCAGTGCTACCGGGAACCTCCTTGGGTATGGCTACACCTTC.